Listed here are 20 T cell receptor beta chains from one sample, sequenced in a study of radiation and T cells in renal cell carcinoma. Here immunoSEQ multiplex PCR was the method, and the copy in TCRdb shows in-frame clones only, minus some. The table includes roughly 130,000 clones, about 88% detected once. Time point here: baseline pretreatment blood. Treatment defined: 15 Gy SBRT to primary tumor, nephrectomy 4 weeks later. The source was blood, collected from a patient whose treatment included radiotherapy and nephrectomy. These receptors were collected from a woman in her forties or fifties with renal cell carcinoma.

This chain connects TRBV5-1 to TRBJ1-1; D is unclear. CDR1 SGHRS and CDR2 YFSETQ come from the germline V gene. The CDR3 is 13 amino acids. The V gene lost 8 bases and the J gene lost 0 bases, with 11 bases spanning the gap. The DNA for the CDR3 is TGCGCCAGTACCGACATGCTGAACACTGAAGCTTTCTTT. Encoded protein: CASTDMLNTEAFF.

The CDR3 coding sequence is TGTGCCAGTAGTCTACATGGAGACAATAGCAATCAGCCCCAGCATTTT. Amino acid sequence: CASSLHGDNSNQPQHF. The V gene is TRBV19, the J gene TRBJ1-5; D call uncertain. Germline CDR1 is LNHDA and CDR2 is SQIVND (reference sequence). Trimming removed 5 bases at V and 0 bases at J, with 14 bases between. The CDR3 is 16 residues long.

The chain uses TRBV28 and TRBJ1-1; D unclear. Germline V gives CDR1 MDHEN, CDR2 SYDVKM. Trimming removed 7 bases from V and 0 bases from J, with 12 bases in between. The CDR3 length is 14 residues. In DNA form, the CDR3 reads TGTGCCAGCAATAGCCCAACAGTGAACACTGAAGCTTTCTTT. It is translated as CASNSPTVNTEAFF.

The gene calls are TRBV7-9 and TRBJ2-1, with TRBD2 matching over 10 bases. The CDR3 is 17 amino acids. Germline CDR1 and CDR2: SEHNR and FQNEAQ (reference sequence). Trimming took 6 bases from V and 3 from J; bases not matched to a gene: 11. The CDR3 loop reads CASREEGVAGGYNEQFF. CDR3 DNA sequence: TGTGCCAGCAGAGAGGAAGGAGTAGCGGGGGGCTACAATGAGCAGTTCTTC. Combining the CDR3 with reference TRBV7-9 and TRBJ2-1 gives the whole variable domain DTGVSQNPRHKITKRGQNVTFRCDPISEHNRLYWYRQTLGQGPEFLTYFQNEAQLEKSRLLSDRFSAERPKGSFSTLEIQRTEQGDSAMYLCASREEGVAGGYNEQFFGPGTRLTVL.

The chain employs TRBV4-1 and TRBJ1-1; no clear D. The V end was cut by 3 bases, the J end by 5 bases, with 4 bases between. Looked up from germline, CDR1 is MGHRA and CDR2 is YSYEKL. The CDR3 is made up of 11 amino acids. The CDR3 nucleotides read TGCGCCAGCAGCCAGAATACTGAAGCTTTCTTT. Protein: CASSQNTEAFF.

The J gene is TRBJ2-5, the V gene TRBV2; D is perhaps TRBD1 (5 bases). Germline assignment: CDR1 SNHLY and CDR2 FYNNEI. This CDR3 is 15 amino acids long. Trimming left V 7 bases short and J 1 base short, with 16 bases between. DNA for the CDR3: TGTGCCAGCATCACCGGACACAAGCTCCAAGAGACCCAGTACTTC. Its protein product is CASITGHKLQETQYF.

This clone has only one observation. The gene calls are TRBV6-5 and TRBJ1-1, with D possibly TRBD1 on 6 matching bases. CDR1 and CDR2 (germline): MNHEY, SVGAGI. The CDR3 is made up of 14 amino acids. Trimming pared 4 bases from V and 3 bases from J, leaving 12 bases between. Here the CDR3 reads CASSSSQGYTEAFF. In DNA form, the CDR3 reads TGTGCCAGCAGTTCGAGTCAGGGGTACACTGAAGCTTTCTTT.

This clone was seen a few times. The rearrangement uses TRBV5-4 and TRBJ2-5; the D is unclear. The CDR3 contains 12 residues. V lost 0 bases and J 0 bases, leaving 0 bases between the germline ends. CDR1 is SGHNT, CDR2 YYREEE, per germline (reference sequence). CDR3 region: CASSLDQETQYF. The CDR3 coding sequence is TGTGCCAGCAGCTTGGACCAAGAGACCCAGTACTTC.

The chain couples TRBV4-3 to TRBJ2-7, with D perhaps assigned TRBD1 or TRBD2 (7 bases each). CDR3 length equals 14 residues. V was cut by 4 bases and J by 5 bases, with 15 bases left in between. Germline values: CDR1 LGHNA, CDR2 YSLEER. CDR3 region: CASSLGAGGDEQYF. Here the CDR3 DNA reads TGCGCCAGCAGCCTGGGGGCAGGGGGGGACGAGCAGTACTTC.

The chain has TRBV7-2 and TRBJ1-5; D possibly corresponds to TRBD1 (6 bases). Trimming stripped 3 bases from V and 0 bases from J, with 6 bases between. The CDR3 contains 14 residues. CDR1 and CDR2 (germline): SGHTA, FQGNSA. CDR3 in DNA: TGTGCCAGCAGCTTCAGGGGTAGCAATCAGCCCCAGCATTTT. Translating gives CASSFRGSNQPQHF.

V gene TRBV29-1 combines with J gene TRBJ1-3; D possibly corresponds to TRBD1 (5 bases). The CDR3 covers 13 residues. V was pared by 6 bases and J by 1 base, with 10 bases between. Germline V CDR1 and CDR2: SQVTM, ANQGSEA. The CDR3 DNA is TGCAGCGTCCAGGACAATTCTGGAAACACCATATATTTT. Translation: CSVQDNSGNTIYF.

V gene TRBV29-1 combines with J gene TRBJ1-6; D unclear. Per germline, CDR1 SQVTM and CDR2 ANQGSEA. V dropped 4 bases and J dropped 8 bases, with 9 bases sitting between them. The CDR3 spans 12 residues. The CDR3 loop reads CSVGGGDSPLHF. CDR3 DNA sequence: TGCAGCGTTGGGGGTGGGGATTCACCCCTCCACTTT.

The chain is built from TRBV9 and TRBJ1-1; 8 nucleotides match TRBD1. V shed 0 bases and J 5 bases; nucleotides not matched to a gene: 3. Germline CDR1 is SGDLS and CDR2 is YYNGEE. The CDR3 spans 14 residues. CDR3 nucleotides: TGTGCCAGCAGCGTAGCCGGACAGGGTACTGAAGCTTTCTTT. Its protein is CASSVAGQGTEAFF.

This rearrangement joins TRBV19 to TRBJ2-3, with 10 bases fitting TRBD2. V gave up 6 bases and J gave up 3 bases; unmatched junction bases: 9. The CDR3 has 16 residues. Per the germline V gene, CDR1 is LNHDA and CDR2 is SQIVND (reference sequence). Written as DNA, the CDR3 is TGTGCCAGTAGATCGGGGTCTAGCGGGGGAACAGATACGCAGTATTTT. It specifies CASRSGSSGGTDTQYF.

CDR3 loop: CASSRKTGVGSYNSPLHF. CDR3 coding DNA: TGCGCCAGCAGCCGAAAAACAGGGGTCGGCTCCTATAATTCACCCCTCCACTTT. J is TRBJ1-6 and V is TRBV4-3, with 7 bases that match TRBD1. V dropped 4 bases and J dropped 0; count of bases not matched to a gene: 9. Germline V gives CDR1 LGHNA, CDR2 YSLEER. CDR3 size: 18 residues.

The genes are TRBV9 and TRBJ2-2; D call uncertain. Germline assignment: CDR1 SGDLS and CDR2 YYNGEE. V was pared by 1 base and J by 5 bases, with 3 bases between. The CDR3 length is 12 residues. The CDR3, as DNA: TGTGCCAGCAGCGTACAAACCGGGGAGCTGTTTTTT. This gives the protein CASSVQTGELFF.

V is TRBV7-2 and J is TRBJ2-7; D assignment may be TRBD1 or TRBD2 (5 bases each). The CDR3 totals 15 residues. The V end was cut by 4 bases, the J end by 0 bases, with 13 bases between. The V gene's germline CDR1 is SGHTA and CDR2 FQGNSA. As DNA, the CDR3 is TGTGCCAGCAGCTCCCGAAAGGGGAGCTCCTACGAGCAGTACTTC. This codes for CASSSRKGSSYEQYF.

The V gene is TRBV4-1, the J gene TRBJ1-6; 7 positions agree with TRBD1. CDR3 length: 19 residues. Per germline, CDR1 MGHRA and CDR2 YSYEKL. J was trimmed by 3 bases and V by 5 bases; bases with no gene match: 16. The CDR3, as DNA: TGCGCCAGCAGCTATACCCCACTGACAGGGACCGACTATAATTCACCCCTCCACTTT. Translating it yields CASSYTPLTGTDYNSPLHF.

This clone has just one count. The J gene is TRBJ2-7, the V gene TRBV7-9; 8 bases fit TRBD2. The CDR3 covers 17 residues. The germline gives CDR1 SEHNR, CDR2 FQNEAQ (reference sequence). The J segment lost 2 bases and the V segment lost 2 bases, leaving 11 bases of the junction unmatched. CDR3 in amino acids: CASSLIGGGLGTYEQYF. CDR3 bases: TGTGCCAGCAGCTTAATAGGCGGGGGGCTGGGCACCTACGAGCAGTACTTC.

The CDR3: CASSYDPRGYGYTF. Written as DNA, the CDR3 is TGTGCCAGCAGTTACGACCCCAGGGGCTATGGCTACACCTTC. This rearrangement joins TRBV6-6 to TRBJ1-2; a weak D match, TRBD1 (6 bases). CDR3 length: 14 amino acids. CDR1 and CDR2 (germline): MNHNY, SVGAGI (reference sequence). Trimming removed 2 bases at V and 4 bases at J, with 11 bases between.